Shown below are 32 T cell receptor beta chains from a single sample sequenced in a study of control samples from healthy donors and cancer patients. Assay: immunoSEQ multiplex PCR; the TCRdb copy retains only in-frame clones and omits some. The sample has about 52,000 clones, roughly 94% seen once. The sequencing sample was made of blood. These receptors all stem from a man between 25 and 39 years old in good health.

The chain uses TRBV29-1 and TRBJ2-5; TRBD2 agrees at 10 bases. Looked up from germline, CDR1 is SQVTM and CDR2 is ANQGSEA. J gave up 1 base and V 7 bases, and 9 bases lay outside the gene matches. The CDR3 has 15 residues. The CDR3 here is CSARTSGEPQETQYF. The CDR3 DNA sequence: TGCAGCGCGAGGACTAGCGGAGAACCCCAAGAGACCCAGTACTTC. Full variable domain (outside the CDR3, taken from reference TRBV29-1 and TRBJ2-5): SAVISQKPSRDICQRGTSLTIQCQVDSQVTMMFWYRQQPGQSLTLIATANQGSEATYESGFVIDKFPISRPNLTFSTLTVSNMSPEDSSIYLCSARTSGEPQETQYFGPGTRLLVL.

This chain links TRBV5-1 with TRBJ2-5; D may correspond to TRBD1 or TRBD2 (6 bases each). Germline V CDR1 and CDR2: SGHRS, YFSETQ. V gave up 5 bases and J gave up 5 bases, with 16 bases separating them. This CDR3 comprises 14 residues. This CDR3 is CASSSEGGVETQYF. CDR3 DNA sequence: TGCGCCAGCAGTTCCGAGGGGGGCGTCGAGACCCAGTACTTC.

This sequence joins TRBV27 and TRBJ2-2; D is uncertain. The CDR3 contains 13 residues. With 7 bases removed from V and 3 bases from J, the gap between germline ends came to 9 bases. The V gene's germline CDR1 is MNHEY and CDR2 SMNVEV (reference sequence). In DNA, the CDR3 is TGTGCCAGCACCTCGGGCGACACCGGGGAGCTGTTTTTT. Translated, it gives CASTSGDTGELFF.

J is TRBJ1-5 and V is TRBV24-1; D remains unclear. The V and J ends lost 4 bases and 4 bases respectively, with 13 bases between them. The CDR3 spans 15 residues. Germline-derived CDR1 and CDR2 are KGHDR and SFDVKD. The CDR3, as DNA: TGTGCCACCAGTGAGCCGGGATCGGGGAATCAGCCCCAGCATTTT. Amino acids: CATSEPGSGNQPQHF.

The chain links TRBV5-1 to TRBJ1-4; 8 bases line up with TRBD1. The trim removed 0 bases at V and 6 bases at J, leaving 4 bases unmatched. Germline V gene lookup returns CDR1 SGHRS and CDR2 YFSETQ. CDR3 length: 15 amino acids. CDR3 in DNA: TGCGCCAGCAGCTTGGGGACAGGGTTATATGAAAAACTGTTTTTT. It translates to CASSLGTGLYEKLFF.

The chain couples TRBV5-6 to TRBJ2-7; 9 bases map to TRBD1. Trimming took 2 bases from V and 2 from J; bases not matched to a gene: 5. Per the germline V gene, CDR1 is SGHDT and CDR2 is YYEEEE. The CDR3 extends over 15 amino acids. In DNA form, the CDR3 reads TGTGCCAGCAGCTTCAGTACAGGGGGCACCTACGAGCAGTACTTC. The encoded protein is CASSFSTGGTYEQYF.

The chain employs TRBV28 and TRBJ1-1, with D perhaps TRBD1 (6 bases). V lost 7 bases and J 11 bases, leaving 14 bases between the germline ends. This CDR3 comprises 11 residues. Germline loops: CDR1 MDHEN, CDR2 SYDVKM. The CDR3, as DNA: TGTGCCAGCATACAACAGGGAAGCGCTTTCTTT. The encoded protein is CASIQQGSAFF.

This clone was detected once. V usage is TRBV3-1 (or the pseudogene TRBV3-2) and J usage is TRBJ2-3; either TRBD1 or TRBD2 may fit D (5 bases each). This CDR3 is 14 amino acids long. Trimming removed 3 bases from V and 0 bases from J, with 7 bases in between. The germline V gene has CDR1 LGHDT and CDR2 YNNKEL (reference sequence). CDR3 in DNA: TGTGCCAGCAGCCATGGGGGAAGCACAGATACGCAGTATTTT. Amino acid sequence: CASSHGGSTDTQYF.

The chain is built from TRBV28 and TRBJ1-6, with D tentatively TRBD1 (5 bases). Trimming stripped 11 bases from V and 8 bases from J, with 19 bases between. The germline V gene has CDR1 MDHEN and CDR2 SYDVKM. The CDR3 length is 14 residues. The CDR3 bases are TGTGCCGGCATGGGGGGGAGGATTGATTCACCCCTCCACTTT. Protein: CAGMGGRIDSPLHF.

Notes on this clone: Other DNA sequences from this sample encode an identical CDR3 as well. This rearrangement joins TRBV27 to TRBJ2-1, with TRBD2 as a possible D gene (5 bases). The CDR3 contains 13 residues. From germline, CDR1 is MNHEY and CDR2 SMNVEV (reference sequence). V was pared by 3 bases and J by 9 bases, with 12 bases between. The CDR3 sequence: CASSFRTLGEQFF. The DNA of the CDR3 is TGTGCCAGCAGTTTTAGGACTCTCGGTGAGCAGTTCTTC.

V and J are TRBV18 and TRBJ1-3; a possible D gene is TRBD1 (6 bases). V lost 4 bases and J lost 9, with 19 bases in between. Germline V gene lookup returns CDR1 KGHSH and CDR2 LQKENI. The CDR3 is 15 amino acids. Written as DNA, the CDR3 is TGTGCCAGCTCACTTGGCACAGGGACCGGTGTCACCATATATTTT. Amino acid sequence: CASSLGTGTGVTIYF.

DNA of the CDR3: TGTGCCAGCAGCTTCGGCCTAGCCTCTAACCATCGCACAGATACGCAGTATTTT. This sequence encodes CASSFGLASNHRTDTQYF. This sequence joins TRBV11-3 and TRBJ2-3; D may be TRBD2 (5 bases). The V gene lost 3 bases and the J gene lost 1 base, with 20 bases spanning the gap. The CDR3 runs to 18 residues. Germline V CDR1 and CDR2: SGHNT, YENEEA. Drawing the rest from reference TRBV11-3 and TRBJ2-3, the complete variable domain is EAGVVQSPRYKIIEKKQPVAFWCNPISGHNTLYWYLQNLGQGPELLIRYENEEAVDDSQLPKDRFSAERLKGVDSTLKIQPAELGDSAVYLCASSFGLASNHRTDTQYFGPGTRLTVL.

J is TRBJ2-7 and V is TRBV6-5; 9 nucleotides line up with TRBD1. The J segment lost 4 bases and the V segment lost 6 bases, leaving 1 base of the junction unmatched. Germline V gives CDR1 MNHEY, CDR2 SVGAGI. CDR3 length equals 12 residues. The CDR3 DNA is TGTGCCAGCAGGACAGGGGGATACGAGCAGTACTTC. Protein: CASRTGGYEQYF.

The V call is TRBV7-3, the J call TRBJ2-1; weak D call: TRBD2 (6 bases). This CDR3 contains 15 residues. Germline-derived CDR1 and CDR2 are SGHTA and FQGTGA. The V gene lost 2 bases and the J gene lost 8 bases, with 16 bases spanning the gap. The CDR3 loop is CASSLYGGAGDEQFF. The CDR3 region has the DNA TGTGCCAGCAGCTTATATGGCGGGGCCGGCGATGAGCAGTTCTTC.

The chain is built from TRBV11-2 and TRBJ1-3, with 8 bases that match TRBD1. The V segment lost 0 bases and the J segment 3 bases; nucleotides outside the gene matches: 7. The CDR3 has 17 amino acids. The germline V gene encodes CDR1 SGHAT and CDR2 FQNNGV. This chain's CDR3 is CASSLDRGQASGNTIYF. The CDR3 DNA follows: TGTGCCAGCAGCTTAGATCGGGGACAGGCTAGTGGAAACACCATATATTTT.

The chain carries TRBV9 and TRBJ2-7; 13 bases match TRBD2. This CDR3 region has 16 residues. Unmatched junction bases numbered 6, after V lost 0 bases and J lost 6 bases. Germline V gene sequence: CDR1 SGDLS, CDR2 YYNGEE. As DNA, the CDR3 is TGTGCCAGCAGCGTAGAGGGACTAGCGGGAAAGTCCGAGCAGTACTTC. This encodes CASSVEGLAGKSEQYF.

The J gene is TRBJ1-5, the V gene TRBV4-2; tentative D call: TRBD1 (5 bases). CDR1 is LGHNA, CDR2 YNFKEQ, per germline. Trimming pared 1 base from V and 9 bases from J, leaving 10 bases between. The length of the CDR3 is 13 residues. The CDR3 region has the DNA TGTGCCAGCAGCCAAGGGGCAAGGGGGCCCCAGCATTTT. Translated: CASSQGARGPQHF.

The chain joins TRBV28 to TRBJ1-1; D is possibly TRBD1 (5 bases). Trimming shortened V by 5 bases and J by 1 base, and 14 bases separated the two germline ends. The germline CDR1 and CDR2 sequences are MDHEN and SYDVKM. This CDR3 has 15 residues. In nucleotides, the CDR3 is TGTGCCAGCAGTCCTACCGGGGCAGCGAACACTGAAGCTTTCTTT. Translated, it gives CASSPTGAANTEAFF.

This clone was observed a single time. The CDR3 is CASSSQGYSYNEQFF. CDR3 coding DNA: TGTGCCAGCAGCTCACAGGGTTACTCCTACAATGAGCAGTTCTTC. The J gene is TRBJ2-1, the V gene TRBV11-2, with D possibly being TRBD1 (6 bases). Germline lookup yields CDR1 SGHAT and CDR2 FQNNGV. V lost 4 bases and J lost 0, with 10 bases in between. The CDR3 is 15 amino acids.

Written as DNA, the CDR3 is TGTGCCATCAGTGAGTCCGGGACAGGGGCCTACGAGCAGTACTTC. Protein product: CAISESGTGAYEQYF. The chain joins TRBV10-3 to TRBJ2-7, with 10 bases that match TRBD1. Germline loops: CDR1 ENHRY, CDR2 SYGVKD. This CDR3 has 15 residues. The J segment lost 2 bases and the V segment lost 0 bases, leaving 1 base of the junction unmatched.

This clone was found once. The chain carries TRBV15 and TRBJ2-1; D might be TRBD1 or TRBD2, each matching 5 bases. The V end lost 1 base, the J end lost 5 bases, and 15 bases lay between the germline ends. The CDR3 has 16 residues. CDR1 and CDR2 (germline): LNHNV, YYDKDF (reference sequence). The CDR3 region is CATSRVGSWDHNEQFF. The CDR3 DNA sequence: TGTGCCACCAGCAGAGTAGGCAGTTGGGACCACAATGAGCAGTTCTTC.

V is TRBV30 and J is TRBJ2-7; D may be TRBD2 (6 bases). The CDR3 has 13 residues. Trimming stripped 0 bases from V and 5 bases from J, with 11 bases between. CDR1 is GTSNPN and CDR2 is SVGIG in the germline V gene (reference sequence). This chain's CDR3 is CAWSVRGWDEQYF. CDR3 nucleotide sequence: TGTGCCTGGAGTGTACGGGGGTGGGACGAGCAGTACTTC.

This chain joins TRBV5-6 and TRBJ2-3, with TRBD2 identical over 10 bases. Germline V gives CDR1 SGHDT, CDR2 YYEEEE. The CDR3 extends over 16 amino acids. Germline trimming cut 0 bases from V and 5 bases from J; bases unmatched to any gene: 6. CDR3 nucleotide sequence: TGTGCCAGCAGCTTGGTTCTAGCGGGAGTGGAAGATACGCAGTATTTT. This translates into CASSLVLAGVEDTQYF.

The chain employs TRBV28 and TRBJ1-1, with TRBD1 matching 8 bases. The CDR3 consists of 15 residues. V gave up 5 bases and J gave up 1 base; unmatched junction bases: 6. Germline CDR1 MDHEN, CDR2 SYDVKM. CDR3 sequence (DNA): TGTGCCAGCAGTGCCGTCGGACAGGGGAACACTGAAGCTTTCTTT. It specifies CASSAVGQGNTEAFF.

This chain links TRBV19 with TRBJ2-1, with D hard to call. Trimming removed 3 bases at V and 12 bases at J, with 21 bases between. Germline lookup yields CDR1 LNHDA and CDR2 SQIVND (reference sequence). This CDR3 is built from 15 residues. CDR3 DNA sequence: TGTGCCAGTAGTATGGTCCCTGTCAGTTTGTGGTTGCAGTTCTTC. Translated: CASSMVPVSLWLQFF.

The chain joins TRBV24-1 to TRBJ2-1; TRBD2 matches at 12 bases. CDR1 is KGHDR and CDR2 is SFDVKD in the germline V gene. The CDR3 length is 18 residues. The junction had 11 bases not matched to a gene; V was cut back by 4 bases and J by 5 bases. CDR3 region: CATSDPLLAGGRDNEQFF. The DNA of the CDR3 is TGTGCCACCAGTGACCCCCTTCTAGCGGGAGGGCGCGACAATGAGCAGTTCTTC.

The V call is TRBV6-5, the J call TRBJ2-3; D might be TRBD2 (5 bases). The CDR3 loop spans 15 amino acids. Trimming cost V 0 bases and J 0 bases, with 7 bases left between them. The germline CDR1 and CDR2 sequences are MNHEY and SVGAGI. The CDR3 coding sequence is TGTGCCAGCAGTTACTCCAGGACTAGCACAGATACGCAGTATTTT. Its protein product is CASSYSRTSTDTQYF.

The chain carries TRBV27 and TRBJ1-2, with D tentatively TRBD1 (5 bases). V lost 8 bases to trimming and J lost 0 bases, with 13 bases between them. Germline loops: CDR1 MNHEY, CDR2 SMNVEV (reference sequence). The CDR3 totals 14 residues. The CDR3 DNA reads TGTGCCAGCCGCCGGGACCTCTCTAACTATGGCTACACCTTC. As protein: CASRRDLSNYGYTF.

The chain is built from TRBV6-5 and TRBJ2-3; D may be TRBD1 or TRBD2 (6 bases each). The germline V and J ends were trimmed by 8 bases and 3 bases, with 15 bases remaining between them. The CDR3 sequence is 14 residues long. The germline CDR1 and CDR2 sequences are MNHEY and SVGAGI. DNA for the CDR3: TGTGCCAGCCTAATAGGGGGGTGGACAGATACGCAGTATTTT. Its protein is CASLIGGWTDTQYF.

The CDR3 bases are TGTGCCAGCAGCGTAGGGAGTAACACTGAAGCTTTCTTT. It translates to CASSVGSNTEAFF. The chain links TRBV9 to TRBJ1-1; D is unresolved. The CDR3 is 13 residues long. Trimming removed 0 bases from V and 2 bases from J, with 5 bases in between. Germline values: CDR1 SGDLS, CDR2 YYNGEE.

This clone was seen once. This sequence joins TRBV5-1 and TRBJ2-1, with TRBD2 matching 13 bases. CDR3 length equals 16 residues. Germline assignment: CDR1 SGHRS and CDR2 YFSETQ. The V and J ends lost 1 base and 4 bases, in that order; junction bases with no gene match: 2. Here the CDR3 reads CASSLSGLAGYNEQFF. The CDR3 nucleotides are TGCGCCAGCAGCTTGTCGGGACTAGCGGGATACAATGAGCAGTTCTTC.

The chain employs TRBV29-1 and TRBJ2-2, with 14 bases fitting TRBD2. Losses at the gene ends were 7 bases for V and 1 base for J; bases not matched to a gene: 11. The V gene's germline CDR1 is SQVTM and CDR2 ANQGSEA. The CDR3 is made up of 18 amino acids. CDR3 DNA: TGCAGCGCCGGGACTAGCGGGAGACCGACTCAGAACACCGGGGAGCTGTTTTTT. As protein: CSAGTSGRPTQNTGELFF.